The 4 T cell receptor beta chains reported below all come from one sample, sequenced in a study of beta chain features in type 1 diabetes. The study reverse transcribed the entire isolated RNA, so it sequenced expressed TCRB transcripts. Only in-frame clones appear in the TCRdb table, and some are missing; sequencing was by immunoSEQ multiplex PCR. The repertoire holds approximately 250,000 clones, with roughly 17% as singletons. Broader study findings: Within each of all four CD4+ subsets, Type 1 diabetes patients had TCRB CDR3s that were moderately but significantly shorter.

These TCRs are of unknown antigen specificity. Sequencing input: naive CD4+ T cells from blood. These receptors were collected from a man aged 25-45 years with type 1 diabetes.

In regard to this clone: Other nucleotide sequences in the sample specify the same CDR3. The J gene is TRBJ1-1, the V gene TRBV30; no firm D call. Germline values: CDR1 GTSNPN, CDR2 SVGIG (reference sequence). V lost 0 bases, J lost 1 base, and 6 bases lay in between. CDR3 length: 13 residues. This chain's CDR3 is CAWSVRENTEAFF. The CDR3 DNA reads TGTGCCTGGAGTGTACGGGAGAACACTGAAGCTTTCTTT.

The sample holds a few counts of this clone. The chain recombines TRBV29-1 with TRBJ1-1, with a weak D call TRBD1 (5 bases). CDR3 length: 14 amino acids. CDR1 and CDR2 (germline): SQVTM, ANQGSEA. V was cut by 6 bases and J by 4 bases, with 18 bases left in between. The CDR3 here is CSVAPLRDGTEAFF. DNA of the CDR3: TGCAGCGTAGCACCACTCCGGGACGGCACTGAAGCTTTCTTT.

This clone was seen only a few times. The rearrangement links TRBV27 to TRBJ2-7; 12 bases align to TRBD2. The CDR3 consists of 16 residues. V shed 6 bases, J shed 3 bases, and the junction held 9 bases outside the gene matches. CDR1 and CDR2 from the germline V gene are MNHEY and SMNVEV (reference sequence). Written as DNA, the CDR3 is TGTGCCAGCAGCCGACTAGCGGGAGCCCCATTCTACGAGCAGTACTTC. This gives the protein CASSRLAGAPFYEQYF.

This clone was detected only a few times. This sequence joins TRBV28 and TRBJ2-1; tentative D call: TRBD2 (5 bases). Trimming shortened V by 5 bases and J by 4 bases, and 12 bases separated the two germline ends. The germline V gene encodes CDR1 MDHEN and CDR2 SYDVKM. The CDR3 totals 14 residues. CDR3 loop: CASSPHTRYNEQFF. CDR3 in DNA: TGTGCCAGCAGTCCCCACACTAGATACAATGAGCAGTTCTTC.